Below, 8 T cell receptor beta chains from the same sample are listed, as sequenced in a study of human T cells and chemical hapten exposure. Individual cDNA molecules each carried unique molecular identifiers attached by the library. TCRdb reanalysed the reads using MiXCR and keeps one entry per CDR3 protein. The table has 120,000 or so distinct CDR3 sequences, 8% to 9.5% seen once. It was from unfractionated whole blood that total RNA was extracted. The sample comprised whole blood. The source is a human donor in good health. Some clones in this sample may be carry-over from other donors' samples.

The chain has TRBV12-5 and TRBJ2-3; possible D gene TRBD1, 6 bases. This CDR3 is 13 amino acids long. V dropped 3 bases and J dropped 3 bases, with 7 bases sitting between them. CDR1 is LGHNT and CDR2 is FRNRAP in the germline V gene. DNA for the CDR3: TGTGCTAGTGGTTTTACAGGGACAGATACGCAGTATTTT. It codes for CASGFTGTDTQYF.

This clonotype was found a few times. This rearrangement joins TRBV29-1 to TRBJ2-1; TRBD1 matches 9 bases. The germline gives CDR1 SQVTM, CDR2 ANQGSEA. With V trimmed by 7 bases and J by 8 bases, 12 bases remained unmatched. CDR3 length: 14 residues. CDR3 protein: CSAAMGQGVDEQFF. DNA for the CDR3: TGCAGCGCCGCGATGGGACAGGGAGTCGATGAGCAGTTCTTC.

This clonotype was recorded at least ten times. The chain combines TRBV7-2 with TRBJ2-3; 14 nucleotides align to TRBD2. The CDR3 is made up of 16 amino acids. V shed 5 bases and J 4 bases; nucleotides not matched to a gene: 5. Germline V gives CDR1 SGHTA, CDR2 FQGNSA. The CDR3 spells CASSTGLAGGADTQYF. The CDR3 DNA reads as TGTGCCAGCAGCACCGGACTAGCGGGAGGAGCAGATACGCAGTATTTT.

In this sample, this clonotype turned up a few times. The J gene is TRBJ1-5, the V gene TRBV14, with a weak D call TRBD1 (5 bases). The CDR3 is 15 residues long. In germline, CDR1 is SGHDN, CDR2 FVKESK. V lost 7 bases and J 1 base, leaving 14 bases between the germline ends. The CDR3 nucleotides read TGTGCCAGCACCGGGGGGGGGGTGAGCAATCAGCCCCAGCATTTT. It translates to CASTGGGVSNQPQHF.

This rearrangement joins TRBV14 to TRBJ2-5, with D perhaps matching TRBD2 (6 bases). The CDR3 is 13 residues long. V shed 6 bases and J shed 1 base, with 9 bases lying between them. Germline assignment: CDR1 SGHDN and CDR2 FVKESK. The CDR3 coding sequence is TGTGCCAGCAGACCTAGCGCCCAAGAGACCCAGTACTTC. This encodes CASRPSAQETQYF.

This clonotype was recorded at least ten times. The genes are TRBV9 and TRBJ2-1; 10 nucleotides agree with TRBD2. The CDR3 is made up of 15 amino acids. Unmatched junction bases numbered 4, after V lost 0 bases and J lost 7 bases. The germline CDR1 and CDR2 sequences are SGDLS and YYNGEE. The CDR3 DNA reads as TGTGCCAGCAGCGTAGTTAGCGGGGGGTCAAATGAGCAGTTCTTC. Protein product: CASSVVSGGSNEQFF.

This clonotype was picked up a small number of times. This sequence joins TRBV3-1 and TRBJ2-2; 11 bases are shared with TRBD2. Germline V gene data show CDR1 as LGHDT and CDR2 as YNNKEL (reference sequence). With V trimmed by 2 bases and J by 0 bases, 2 bases remained unmatched. This CDR3 has 17 amino acids. The CDR3, as DNA: TGTGCCAGCAGCCAAAGACTAGCGGGACCGAACACCGGGGAGCTGTTTTTT. Its translation is CASSQRLAGPNTGELFF.

This clonotype occurred many times. The V and J genes are TRBV28 and TRBJ1-2; 11 bases fit TRBD1. Losses at the gene ends were 5 bases for V and 2 bases for J; bases not matched to a gene: 13. Germline V lookup: CDR1 MDHEN, CDR2 SYDVKM. The CDR3 totals 18 residues. The CDR3 here is CASSTIPGQGVENYGYTF. The CDR3, as DNA: TGTGCCAGCAGTACCATACCGGGACAGGGGGTGGAGAACTATGGCTACACCTTC.